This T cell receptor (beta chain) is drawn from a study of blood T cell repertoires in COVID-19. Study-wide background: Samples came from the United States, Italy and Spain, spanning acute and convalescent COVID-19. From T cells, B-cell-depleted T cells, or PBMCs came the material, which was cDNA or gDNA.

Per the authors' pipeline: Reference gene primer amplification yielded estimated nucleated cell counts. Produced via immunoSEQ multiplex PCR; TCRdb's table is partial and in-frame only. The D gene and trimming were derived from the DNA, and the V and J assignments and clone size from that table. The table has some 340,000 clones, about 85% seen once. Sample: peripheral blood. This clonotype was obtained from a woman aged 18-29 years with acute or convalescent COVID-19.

The CDR3 sequence: CASGLAGFTYNEQFF. CDR3 in DNA: TGTGCCAGCGGCCTAGCGGGATTTACCTACAATGAGCAGTTCTTC. J is TRBJ2-1 and V is TRBV3-1 (or the pseudogene TRBV3-2), with 9 bases aligning to TRBD2. Germline trimming cut 8 bases from V and 2 bases from J; bases unmatched to any gene: 7. This CDR3 spans 15 amino acids. Germline V gene sequence: CDR1 LGHDT, CDR2 YNNKEL (reference sequence).